This record covers a single T cell receptor beta chain. This clonotype came up many times. Its specific antigen is unknown. One base away there is no much larger clone; base qualities are not given. This specimen comes from a study of glioma-infiltrating T cells (TCRdb year 2016). Study-level background: The study sequenced TCR alpha- and beta-chain repertoires from glioma tissue, from non-neoplastic brain tissue and from matched peripheral blood mononuclear cells. Three low-grade glioma patients, under ten primary glioblastoma patients and three non-glioma patients contributing non-neoplastic brain tissue were included in the paired cohort. Each tissue-infiltrating repertoire was compared with the same patient's peripheral blood repertoire to measure divergence between tissue and blood T-cell populations. The research as a whole found: VJ-independent divergence between tissue and blood was lower than expected in non-neoplastic patients but higher than expected in all gliomas, particularly low-grade gliomas. Group comparisons were based on small numbers of patients: three non-neoplastic, three low-grade glioma and roughly eight glioblastoma patients. Very few CDR3 sequences were found to be shared between tissue and blood, and this scarcity was attributed to high CDR3 diversity and limited sampling.

Between the V and J ends, shortened by 5 bases and 5 bases respectively, the junction contains 14 bases. The germline V gene sets CDR1 to MNHNS and CDR2 to SASEGT. Including the terminal cysteine and phenylalanine, the CDR3 comprises 14 residues. Only CDR3 DNA is held: 42 bases, read in frame from base 1. TCR alpha and beta CDR3 regions were amplified with the iRepertoire nested amplicon-rescue multiplex PCR (arm-PCR) platform from RNA. The input for one-step reverse transcription and amplification was roughly 90-450 ng of tissue mRNA or PBMC total RNA. Following bead purification, Illumina adapters were added through a secondary multiplex PCR, and the libraries were then gel-purified between 200 and 400 bp. Internal 6-nucleotide barcodes were carried by the libraries and were used for demultiplexing. Sequencing of libraries was performed on an Illumina MiSeq with 2x220 or 2x250 nucleotide paired-end reads. On the authors' methods: Paired reads were merged using FLASH 1.2.11 and were aligned to the GRCh37 human genome using BWA-MEM, after which TRA and TRB reads were extracted. For V and J assignment, an IMGT-derived reference of cassette sequences and CDR3 motifs that included pseudogenes was used. Three-frame translation of reads was performed, and productive CDR3s were defined as those with a C...FGXG motif and no stop codons. Clonotypes were defined as unique combinations of V-J cassette pair and CDR3 amino acid sequence. Reads were filtered by Hamming distance, thresholded by each sample's sequence error rate in mapped regions. The public reads were reanalyzed by TCRdb: fastp trimming at Q25, MiXCR alignment, in-frame beta chains only. Identical CDR3 proteins give one entry, which carries the most common genes and DNA. The V and J calls shown here were made by TCRdb, not taken from the authors' results. In this sample the table shows some 110,000 distinct CDR3 sequences, approximately 23% of which occur a single time. The leading ten clones occupy over 12% of the sample.

The sequence was obtained from a human donor with low-grade glioma or glioblastoma, undergoing nonglioma brain surgery, or in good health (not recorded which). The sequence links TRBV6-1 to TRBJ2-3; a confident D gene designation cannot be given. Sequencing input: glioma tissue, nonneoplastic brain tissue, or PBMCs (not recorded which). The bases read TGTGCCAGCAGTTATGGCAGAGAGAGAGATACGCAGTATTTT. It is translated as CASSYGRERDTQYF.